This T cell receptor (beta chain) came from a study of blood T cell repertoires in COVID-19. As for the study in general: Specimens from acute and convalescent COVID-19 originated in the United States, Italy and Spain.

Libraries were prepared by immunoSEQ multiplex PCR; TCRdb keeps only in-frame clonotypes and omits some of them. The table includes more than 150,000 clones, more than 75% detected once. The CDR3 spans 15 residues. Germline loops: CDR1 MDHEN, CDR2 SYDVKM. After removal of 5 bases from V and 4 bases from J, the junction contained 7 bases not matched to a gene. Residents of approximately 25 US areas, aged about 18 to 89 years, made up the participants. Symptom resolution, clearance, or two negative PCRs marked donors in Cohort 3 as recovered. The sequence was collected from a woman aged 45-65 years who had recovered from COVID-19. Sequencing was performed on PBMCs or T cells enriched from blood (not recorded which). J is TRBJ1-4 and V is TRBV28; 7 bases align to TRBD1. CDR3 sequence reads: CASSPRDRFNEKLFF. The DNA for the CDR3 is TGTGCCAGCAGTCCGCGGGACAGATTTAATGAAAAACTGTTTTTT.